This paragraph reports one TCR beta chain. This specimen belongs to a study of blood T cell repertoires in COVID-19. Study as a whole: The study drew acute and convalescent COVID-19 samples from the United States, Italy and Spain. PBMCs, B-cell-depleted T cells, or T cells provided the cDNA or gDNA that made up the material.

The CDR3 length is 16 residues. Trimming at V came to 0 bases and at J to 5 bases, leaving 5 bases not matched to a gene. The germline V gene encodes CDR1 SNHLY and CDR2 FYNNEI. The assay was immunoSEQ multiplex PCR, and TCRdb's table has in-frame clones only and misses some. The table has about 120,000 clones, around 91% seen once. Sequencing input: peripheral blood. The chain uses TRBV2 and TRBJ2-1, with 9 bases that match TRBD2. The sequence was obtained from a man aged 65-85 years with active or convalescent COVID-19. In DNA form, the CDR3 reads TGTGCCAGCAGTGAAGCAGGGCTAGCGGGAAACAATGAGCAGTTCTTC. Its protein is CASSEAGLAGNNEQFF.